This record covers a single T cell receptor (beta chain). The data belong to a study of OX40 agonist ivuxolimab in advanced cancers. The V and J ends lost 5 bases and 5 bases respectively, with 16 bases between them. The CDR3 sequence is 15 residues long. Germline values: CDR1 MNHEY, CDR2 SMNVEV (reference sequence). Sequencing used immunoSEQ multiplex PCR; TCRdb keeps in-frame clones, though not all of them. The repertoire holds around 30,000 clones, with roughly 89% as singletons. Sequenced material: CD4+ or CD8+ T cells sorted from blood, taken in a trial of the OX40 agonist ivuxolimab. The TCR originated in an adult with an advanced solid tumor such as melanoma, head and neck, liver or kidney cancer. The chain links TRBV27 to TRBJ1-5; weak D call: TRBD1 (6 bases). This CDR3 is CASSTRQVPDQPQHF. CDR3 sequence (DNA): TGTGCCAGCAGTACCCGACAGGTTCCGGATCAGCCCCAGCATTTT.